One TCR beta chain is described in this entry. This record belongs to a study of cytomegalovirus exposure and HLA in healthy donors. Trimming removed 5 bases at V and 6 bases at J, with 14 bases between. The CDR3 has 13 amino acids. Germline CDR1 reads SGHTA; CDR2 reads FQGNSA. The primer mix had 60 Vbeta and 13 Jbeta primers. Sequencing was performed with immunoSEQ multiplex PCR; in TCRdb, only in-frame clones are kept and a portion is missing. The sample lists 40,000 to 55,000 clones, 63% occurring once. The sequence derives from a man aged 55 to 69 in good health and CMV-seropositive. J is TRBJ2-7 and V is TRBV7-2; perhaps TRBD2 as D (6 bases). The sequencing sample was made of PBMCs. CDR3 bases: TGTGCCAGCAGCGATGGCGGGATACGCGAGCAGTACTTC. Translation gives CASSDGGIREQYF.